This entry is about one T cell receptor (beta chain). The antigen is unknown. The data originate from a study of neoadjuvant anti-PD-1 for oral cavity cancer. V shed 7 bases and J 11 bases; nucleotides not matched to a gene: 8. This CDR3 has 14 amino acids. Per germline, CDR1 SNHLY and CDR2 FYNNEI. The time point was: after neoadjuvant nivolumab, at surgical resection. The data were produced by immunoSEQ multiplex PCR, yet TCRdb's version contains in-frame clones alone and is incomplete. Altogether around 13,000 clones are present, about 75% being singletons, with the ten largest covering roughly 2%. Regarding the study as a whole: Non-responders to neoadjuvant nivolumab had significantly more clonal PBMC T cells than responders.

This sequence joins TRBV2 and TRBJ1-6; TRBD1 aligns across 10 bases. This sequence originates from a person between 35 and 79 years old with oral cavity squamous cell carcinoma. The specimen was PBMCs, collected after nivolumab (anti-PD-1) treatment. CDR3 in amino acids: CASNRDRGRAPLHF. The CDR3 DNA sequence: TGTGCCAGCAATCGGGACAGGGGAAGGGCACCCCTCCACTTT.